A selection of T cell receptor beta chains follows, all from one sample in a study of PD-1 blockade in classical Hodgkin lymphoma. Libraries were prepared by immunoSEQ multiplex PCR; TCRdb keeps only in-frame clonotypes and omits some of them. This sample has tens of thousands of clones, with 90% found just once. The specimen was peripheral blood mononuclear cells (PBMCs), collected before the fourth cycle of nivolumab. The receptor set was obtained from a human donor with classical Hodgkin lymphoma. Both conserved end residues are part of each CDR3. A D gene is named only where the DNA matches it firmly. The size field is filled for only some rows; it gives once, few, many or a size class.

V,D,length,size,J,CDR3,DNA
TRBV29-1,-,13,-,TRBJ1-1,CSAEGGMNTEAFF,TGCAGCGCCGAGGGAGGGATGAACACTGAAGCTTTCTTT
TRBV12-1,-,13,-,TRBJ1-6,CASSPKGGDTLHF,TGTGCCAGCAGCCCAAAGGGAGGGGACACCCTCCACTTT
TRBV25-1,TRBD1,15,-,TRBJ1-2,CASSESGRGAYGYTF,TGTGCCAGCAGTGAATCGGGCAGGGGGGCCTATGGCTACACCTTC
TRBV7-2,TRBD1,14,-,TRBJ2-1,CASSSSPGGYEQFF,TGTGCCAGCAGCTCGTCCCCAGGGGGATATGAGCAGTTCTTC
TRBV4-1,-,13,-,TRBJ2-1,CASSQDTSYEQFF,TGCGCCAGCAGCCAAGACACTAGCTATGAGCAGTTCTTC
TRBV27,-,14,-,TRBJ2-3,CASSPSGSTDTQYF,TGTGCCAGCAGCCCTTCGGGCTCCACAGATACGCAGTATTTT
TRBV29-1,-,12,-,TRBJ2-1,CSVNRDNNEQFF,TGCAGCGTTAACCGGGACAACAATGAGCAGTTCTTC
TRBV2,TRBD1,14,-,TRBJ1-5,CASHTGADNQPQHF,TGTGCCAGCCACACAGGGGCGGACAATCAGCCCCAGCATTTT
TRBV19,TRBD1,15,-,TRBJ1-6,CASSFGQGHNSPLHF,TGTGCCAGTAGTTTCGGACAGGGACATAATTCACCCCTCCACTTT
TRBV18,-,18,-,TRBJ1-4,CASSLEGRGAPRNEKLFF,TGTGCCAGCTCACTTGAGGGGAGGGGGGCCCCGCGTAATGAAAAACTGTTTTTT
TRBV25-1,-,13,once,TRBJ2-3,CASSEGGTRTQYF,TGTGCCAGCAGTGAGGGGGGAACACGTACGCAGTATTTT
TRBV30,TRBD1,13,once,TRBJ1-1,CAWSGGTGTEAFF,TGTGCCTGGAGTGGCGGGACAGGCACTGAAGCTTTCTTT
TRBV19,-,13,-,TRBJ2-1,CASSAMIWNEQFF,TGTGCCAGTAGTGCGATGATTTGGAATGAGCAGTTCTTC
TRBV30,-,11,-,TRBJ1-4,CAWSVSEKLFF,TGTGCCTGGAGTGTAAGTGAAAAACTGTTTTTT
TRBV10-1,-,12,-,TRBJ2-1,CASSGQSNEQFF,TGCGCCAGCAGCGGACAGTCCAATGAGCAGTTCTTC
TRBV5-6,TRBD1,15,-,TRBJ1-5,CASSFLGQGGQPQHF,TGTGCCAGCAGCTTTTTAGGACAGGGTGGACAGCCCCAGCATTTT
TRBV19,TRBD2,14,few,TRBJ2-7,CASSPWEGPYEQYF,TGTGCCAGTAGCCCCTGGGAGGGACCCTACGAGCAGTACTTC
TRBV4-3,-,16,-,TRBJ1-5,CASSQDWQPTYQPQHF,TGCGCCAGCAGCCAAGATTGGCAGCCGACCTATCAGCCCCAGCATTTT
TRBV19,-,16,-,TRBJ1-5,CASSIETRGGGQPQHF,TGTGCCAGTAGTATTGAAACGAGGGGGGGCGGTCAGCCCCAGCATTTT
TRBV10-2,-,11,-,TRBJ2-5,CASSEQETQYF,TGCGCCAGCAGTGAACAAGAGACCCAGTACTTC
TRBV7-9,-,16,-,TRBJ2-2,CASSLGGQGGTGELFF,TGTGCCAGCAGCCTCGGCGGGCAGGGAGGAACCGGGGAGCTGTTTTTT
TRBV7-8,-,15,-,TRBJ1-5,CASSLGGGDNQPQHF,TGTGCCAGCAGCTTAGGGGGGGGCGACAATCAGCCCCAGCATTTT
TRBV11-3,-,15,once,TRBJ2-5,CASSRGGGPGETQYF,TGTGCCAGCAGCCGAGGCGGGGGCCCGGGGGAGACCCAGTACTTC
TRBV19,-,14,-,TRBJ1-1,CASTGTLLNTEAFF,TGTGCCAGTACAGGGACACTCCTGAACACTGAAGCTTTCTTT
TRBV27,-,17,-,TRBJ1-5,CASSSRGGPWGNQPQHF,TGTGCCAGCAGTTCGCGCGGAGGGCCTTGGGGCAATCAGCCCCAGCATTTT
TRBV7-2,-,11,-,TRBJ2-3,CASSLADTQYF,TGTGCCAGCAGCTTAGCAGATACGCAGTATTTT
TRBV4-1,-,15,-,TRBJ2-7,CASSQDRETGLEQYF,TGCGCCAGCAGCCAAGATCGGGAGACAGGGCTCGAGCAGTACTTC
TRBV10-2,-,17,-,TRBJ2-2,CASSTMGAGVNTGELFF,TGCGCCAGCAGTACCATGGGGGCGGGGGTGAACACCGGGGAGCTGTTTTTT
TRBV28,-,16,few,TRBJ1-5,CASLIAGAIDNQPQHF,TGTGCCAGTCTTATTGCGGGGGCGATAGACAATCAGCCCCAGCATTTT
TRBV19,TRBD1,17,-,TRBJ1-1,CASSILSFGTGFTEAFF,TGTGCCAGTAGTATCTTGAGTTTCGGGACAGGGTTCACTGAAGCTTTCTTT
TRBV5-1,-,15,-,TRBJ1-1,CASSLARRVGQEAFF,TGCGCCAGCAGCTTGGCCAGGCGGGTAGGGCAGGAAGCTTTCTTT
TRBV4-2,TRBD2,15,once,TRBJ2-7,CASRLWSSGIYEQYF,TGTGCCAGCAGACTTTGGAGTAGCGGGATCTACGAGCAGTACTTC
TRBV2,-,14,-,TRBJ1-1,CANSMGGGNTEAFF,TGTGCCAATTCAATGGGAGGTGGGAACACTGAAGCTTTCTTT
TRBV9,-,14,-,TRBJ1-1,CASSVGGGFTEAFF,TGTGCCAGCAGCGTGGGGGGAGGGTTCACTGAAGCTTTCTTT
TRBV5-6,TRBD1,14,-,TRBJ2-1,CASTGDSQYNEQFF,TGTGCCAGCACCGGGGACAGCCAGTACAATGAGCAGTTCTTC
TRBV9,-,16,-,TRBJ1-6,CASSVGLTAYNSPLHF,TGTGCCAGCAGCGTAGGGTTAACCGCTTATAATTCACCCCTCCACTTT
TRBV19,-,13,-,TRBJ1-5,CASSLQGNQPQHF,TGTGCCAGTAGTCTCCAGGGGAATCAGCCCCAGCATTTT
TRBV27,TRBD1,16,-,TRBJ1-5,CASRDRAVISNQPQHF,TGTGCCAGTAGGGACAGGGCGGTTATTAGCAATCAGCCCCAGCATTTT
TRBV10-1,-,10,-,TRBJ1-5,CASGTEPQHF,TGCGCCAGCGGCACCGAGCCCCAGCATTTT
TRBV7-3,-,14,-,TRBJ1-6,CASSLTGANSPLHF,TGTGCCAGCAGCTTAACAGGGGCTAATTCACCCCTCCACTTT
TRBV18,-,16,-,TRBJ2-3,CASSPIRDKSTDTQYF,TGTGCCAGCTCACCGATACGGGACAAAAGCACAGATACGCAGTATTTT
TRBV5-1,TRBD1,16,-,TRBJ2-5,CASSLGRGLPQETQYF,TGCGCCAGCAGCTTGGGAAGGGGGCTACCTCAAGAGACCCAGTACTTC
TRBV5-1,TRBD2,14,-,TRBJ2-1,CASGGGGAYNEQFF,TGCGCCAGCGGTGGCGGGGGGGCCTACAATGAGCAGTTCTTC
TRBV2,TRBD1,15,-,TRBJ1-4,CARGQGRTTNEKLFF,TGTGCCAGGGGACAGGGTCGTACAACTAATGAAAAACTGTTTTTT
TRBV19,TRBD1,13,-,TRBJ1-1,CASSIGRGTEAFF,TGTGCCAGTAGTATCGGCAGGGGGACTGAAGCTTTCTTT